This is a list of T cell receptor beta chains from one sample in a study of spatial heterogeneity in lung cancer. TCRdb independently ran MiXCR on the 5' RACE reads; one entry per CDR3 protein. The data hold 72,000 or so distinct CDR3 sequences, with approximately 9% observed a single time. Sequences were derived from PBMCs, sampled at follow-up. All receptors derive from a female donor with early-stage non-small cell lung cancer. Both conserved end residues are part of each CDR3. D genes are given only for firm matches. Size is omitted from some rows. Given values are once, few, many or a class for expanded clones.

>NA|TRBV6-4|TRBJ2-2|many
CASRRATGELFF
TGTGCTTCCCGAAGGGCCACCGGGGAGCTGTTTTTT
>NA|TRBV27|TRBJ1-1|NA
CASSFLPGRNTEAFF
TGTGCCAGCAGTTTTCTGCCAGGGAGGAACACTGAAGCTTTCTTT
>NA|TRBV12-3/TRBV12-4|TRBJ2-3|NA
CASMQGTDTQYF
TGTGCCAGCATGCAGGGTACAGATACGCAGTATTTT
>TRBD2|TRBV7-9|TRBJ2-1|NA
CASSQWLAGGPVHEQFF
TGTGCCAGCAGCCAGTGGCTAGCGGGAGGTCCCGTTCATGAGCAGTTCTTC
>NA|TRBV23-1|TRBJ1-5|NA
CASRPGTPSNQPQHF
TGCGCCAGCCGGCCGGGTACGCCGAGCAATCAGCCCCAGCATTTT
>NA|TRBV29-1|TRBJ1-1|many
CSAWDYGTEAFF
TGCAGCGCCTGGGACTACGGGACTGAAGCTTTCTTT
>NA|TRBV28|TRBJ1-3|many
CASSLWSQSSSGNTIYF
TGTGCCAGCAGTTTATGGAGTCAGTCGAGCTCTGGAAACACCATATATTTT
>NA|TRBV2|TRBJ2-7|NA
CASGRTPYEQYF
TGTGCCAGCGGCCGGACACCCTACGAGCAGTACTTC
>NA|TRBV11-2|TRBJ1-6|many
CASSLSDSPLHF
TGTGCCAGCAGCTTGTCAGATTCACCCCTCCACTTT
>NA|TRBV12-3/TRBV12-4|TRBJ1-2|many
CASSSGQNYGYTF
TGTGCCAGCAGTTCCGGGCAGAACTATGGCTACACCTTC
>NA|TRBV20-1|TRBJ1-6|many
CSARGDRRYNSPLHF
TGCAGTGCTAGGGGGGACCGTCGGTATAATTCACCCCTCCACTTT
>TRBD2|TRBV5-1|TRBJ2-3|many
CASSGILGGSSDTQYF
TGCGCCAGCAGCGGCATTTTGGGCGGGAGTTCAGATACGCAGTATTTT
>TRBD2|TRBV28|TRBJ2-7|NA
CASSPTQGLAVYF
TGTGCCAGCAGTCCGACGCAGGGACTAGCGGTCTACTTC
>NA|TRBV6-5|TRBJ2-3|many
CASSPFSGAGTQYF
TGTGCCAGCAGTCCTTTCTCGGGAGCGGGTACGCAGTATTTT
>NA|TRBV11-2|TRBJ2-7|many
CASSLDWSGEQYF
TGTGCCAGCAGCTTAGATTGGTCGGGTGAGCAGTACTTC
>NA|TRBV5-1|TRBJ1-4|many
CASSLSPREWGNEKLFF
TGCGCCAGCAGCTTGAGCCCCAGGGAGTGGGGGAATGAAAAACTGTTTTTT
>NA|TRBV5-1|TRBJ2-4|many
CASSLEQPLDIQYF
TGCGCCAGCAGCTTGGAACAGCCCCTGGACATTCAGTACTTC
>TRBD2|TRBV12-3/TRBV12-4|TRBJ2-1|few
CASGWASGYNEQFF
TGTGCCAGCGGTTGGGCTAGCGGGTACAATGAGCAGTTCTTC
>NA|TRBV9|TRBJ2-3|NA
CASSVESTDTQYF
TGTGCCAGCAGCGTAGAGAGCACAGATACGCAGTATTTT
>TRBD2|TRBV29-1|TRBJ2-2|many
CSVERSGRDGELFF
TGCAGCGTTGAAAGAAGCGGGAGAGACGGGGAGCTGTTTTTT
>NA|TRBV20-1|TRBJ2-5|many
CSARVGGQTQYF
TGCAGTGCTAGAGTGGGGGGCCAGACCCAGTACTTC
>TRBD2|TRBV29-1|TRBJ2-1|few
CSVVFELAGGNEQFF
TGCAGCGTTGTATTTGAACTAGCGGGAGGGAATGAGCAGTTCTTC
>NA|TRBV5-1|TRBJ2-2|many
CASSSARARTTGELFF
TGCGCCAGCAGCTCCGCCCGGGCCCGGACTACCGGGGAGCTGTTTTTT
>NA|TRBV21-1|TRBJ2-3|many
CASSHQQCPGGTDTQYF
TGTGCCAGCAGCCACCAACAGTGCCCAGGAGGCACAGATACGCAGTATTTT
>TRBD2|TRBV13|TRBJ2-3|many
CASSTRTSWRSTDTQYF
TGTGCCAGCAGCACCCGGACTAGTTGGCGGAGCACAGATACGCAGTATTTT
>NA|TRBV7-2|TRBJ2-1|many
CASSLDTATNEQFF
TGTGCCAGCAGCTTAGATACGGCAACCAATGAGCAGTTCTTC
>TRBD1|TRBV11-2|TRBJ2-2|NA
CASRTGNTGELFF
TGTGCCAGCCGGACAGGGAACACCGGGGAGCTGTTTTTT
>TRBD1|TRBV29-1|TRBJ1-2|many
CSASGTGHGYTF
TGCAGCGCTTCAGGGACAGGTCATGGCTACACCTTC
>NA|TRBV7-9|TRBJ1-5|NA
CASSLQASSPQHF
TGTGCCAGCAGCCTACAGGCTAGTAGCCCCCAGCATTTT
>TRBD2|TRBV2|TRBJ2-3|few
CASTTSGNTDTQYF
TGTGCCAGCACGACTAGCGGCAACACAGATACGCAGTATTTT
>NA|TRBV12-3/TRBV12-4|TRBJ2-2|many
CASRLQNTGELFF
TGTGCCAGCCGCTTGCAAAACACCGGGGAGCTGTTTTTT